The sample holds many counts of the clone carrying this T cell receptor (beta chain). The antigen remains undetermined. This CDR3 is built from 16 residues. Germline-derived CDR1 and CDR2 are LNHDA and SQIVND (reference sequence). V lost 5 bases, J lost 0 bases, and 14 bases lay in between. The sample originates from a study of T cells in Graves' hyperthyroidism and ophthalmopathy. Study-wide points: A median roughly 6.6 months before onset, the model predicted ophthalmopathy.

It was RNA transcripts that yielded the amplified TCR beta CDR3 regions. RT-PCR in the first round (using the HTBI primer set) targeted the TCR CDR3. TCRdb processed the multiplex PCR reads anew with MiXCR; each CDR3 protein has one entry. The table lists hundreds of thousands of distinct CDR3 sequences, about 15% of them singletons. The receptor comes from a woman aged 25 to 39 with Graves' hyperthyroidism that later progressed to Graves' ophthalmopathy. The sequenced material came from blood. The V and J genes are TRBV19 and TRBJ2-1; TRBD1 or TRBD2 may be the D gene (6 bases each). This CDR3 is CASSGGPNPSYNEQFF. The CDR3 nucleotides read TGTGCCAGTAGTGGGGGGCCCAATCCCTCCTACAATGAGCAGTTCTTC. Filled out from reference TRBV19 and TRBJ2-1, the complete variable domain reads DGGITQSPKYLFRKEGQNVTLSCEQNLNHDAMYWYRQDPGQGLRLIYYSQIVNDFQKGDIAEGYSVSREKKESFPLTVTSAQKNPTAFYLCASSGGPNPSYNEQFFGPGTRLTVL.